This TCR beta chain appears in the sequencing data of a study of OX40 agonist ivuxolimab in advanced cancers. The wider study: Participants averaged approximately 61 years of age (range about 23 to 80) and were approximately 81% male. Eligibility admitted prior anti-PD-1, anti-PD-L1 or anti-CTLA-4 therapy; 30% to 40% had some. The study's findings and limits: Within 6 weeks, CD4+ and CD8+ blood T cells expanded clonally at 0.1 to 3.0 mg/kg.

Looked up from germline, CDR1 is SGHVS and CDR2 is FNYEAQ. V was cut by 3 bases and J by 10 bases, with 13 bases left in between. The CDR3 is 13 amino acids. Sampling times: baseline, cycle 4 day 1, cycle 7 day 1. About this clone itself: Antigen unknown.

Method: immunoSEQ multiplex PCR; TCRdb's copy keeps in-frame clones and lacks some. Among 50,000 or so clones, around four fifths were seen once, and the ten largest hold around an eighth. The TCR comes from an adult with an advanced solid tumor such as melanoma, head and neck, liver or kidney cancer. The gene calls are TRBV7-6 and TRBJ2-1; unclear D gene. Specimen: CD4+ or CD8+ T cells sorted from blood, collected in a trial of the OX40 agonist ivuxolimab. The CDR3 loop is CASSFSQASEQFF. The CDR3 DNA sequence: TGTGCCAGCAGCTTCAGCCAAGCGAGCGAGCAGTTCTTC. The full variable domain, rest sourced from reference TRBV7-6 and TRBJ2-1, is GAGVSQSPRYKVTKRGQDVALRCDPISGHVSLYWYRQALGQGPEFLTYFNYEAQQDKSGLPNDRFSAERPEGSISTLTIQRTEQRDSAMYRCASSFSQASEQFFGPGTRLTVL.